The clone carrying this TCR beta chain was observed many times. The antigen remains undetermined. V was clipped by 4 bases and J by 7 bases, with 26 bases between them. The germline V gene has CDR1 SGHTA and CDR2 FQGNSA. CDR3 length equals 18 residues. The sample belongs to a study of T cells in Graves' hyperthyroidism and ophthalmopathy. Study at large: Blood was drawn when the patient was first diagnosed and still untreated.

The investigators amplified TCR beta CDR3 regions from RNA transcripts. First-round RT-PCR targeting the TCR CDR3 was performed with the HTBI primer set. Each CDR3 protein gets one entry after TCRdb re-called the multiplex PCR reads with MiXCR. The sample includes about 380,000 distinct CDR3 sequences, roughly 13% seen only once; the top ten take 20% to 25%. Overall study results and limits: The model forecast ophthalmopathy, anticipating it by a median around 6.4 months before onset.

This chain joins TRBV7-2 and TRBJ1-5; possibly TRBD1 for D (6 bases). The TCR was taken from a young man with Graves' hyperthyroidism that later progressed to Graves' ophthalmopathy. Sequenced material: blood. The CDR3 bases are TGTGCCAGCAGCTCACACCGCCCAGGGGTCTCTGAGGTACAGCCCCAGCATTTT. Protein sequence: CASSSHRPGVSEVQPQHF.